This TCR beta chain was sequenced in a study of cytomegalovirus exposure and HLA in healthy donors. Study observations and caveats: TCR clusters originating in the first cohort tended to co-occur in the 110 or so validation repertoires, according to a later analysis.

About this clone itself: Its antigen is unidentified. The junction departs from germline at one end; a sequencing error may be responsible.

Assay: immunoSEQ multiplex PCR; the TCRdb copy retains only in-frame clones and omits some. In the table there are fewer than 200,000 clones, roughly 91% of which are singletons. Germline CDR1 is SGHAT and CDR2 is FQNNGV. The CDR3 covers 15 residues. The genes are TRBV11-2 and TRBJ2-7; the match to TRBD1 covers 9 bases. What was sequenced was PBMCs. The sequence derives from a man aged 18 to 35 in good health and CMV-seropositive. For the CDR3, the DNA is TGTGCCAGCAGCTTAGTAAGGGACAGGGACTACGAGCAATACTTC. Its protein is CASSLVRDRDYEQYF.